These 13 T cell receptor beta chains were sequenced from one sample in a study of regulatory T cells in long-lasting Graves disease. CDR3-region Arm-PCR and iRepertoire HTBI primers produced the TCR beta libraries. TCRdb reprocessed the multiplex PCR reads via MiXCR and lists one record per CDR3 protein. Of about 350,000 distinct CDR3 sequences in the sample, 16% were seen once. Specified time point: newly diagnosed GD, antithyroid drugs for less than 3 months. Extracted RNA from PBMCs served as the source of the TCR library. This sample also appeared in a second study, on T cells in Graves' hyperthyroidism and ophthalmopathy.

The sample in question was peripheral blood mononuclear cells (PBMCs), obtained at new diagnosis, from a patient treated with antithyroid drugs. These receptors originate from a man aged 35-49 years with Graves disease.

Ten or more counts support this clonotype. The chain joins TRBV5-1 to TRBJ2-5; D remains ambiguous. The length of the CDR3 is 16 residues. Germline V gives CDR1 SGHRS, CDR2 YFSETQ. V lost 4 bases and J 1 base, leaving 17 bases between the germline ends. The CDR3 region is CASSGSLVGFQETQYF. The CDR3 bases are TGCGCCAGCAGCGGATCCTTGGTGGGGTTCCAAGAGACCCAGTACTTC. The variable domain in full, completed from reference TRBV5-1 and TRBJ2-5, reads KAGVTQTPRYLIKTRGQQVTLSCSPISGHRSVSWYQQTPGQGLQFLFEYFSETQRNKGNFPGRFSGRQFSNSRSEMNVSTLELGDSALYLCASSGSLVGFQETQYFGPGTRLLVL.

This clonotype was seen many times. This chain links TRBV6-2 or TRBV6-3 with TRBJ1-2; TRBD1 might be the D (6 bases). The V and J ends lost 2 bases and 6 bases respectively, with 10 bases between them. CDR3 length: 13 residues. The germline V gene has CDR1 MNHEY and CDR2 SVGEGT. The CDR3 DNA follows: TGTGCCAGCAGTTACGGACAGATGAATGGCTACACCTTC. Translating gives CASSYGQMNGYTF.

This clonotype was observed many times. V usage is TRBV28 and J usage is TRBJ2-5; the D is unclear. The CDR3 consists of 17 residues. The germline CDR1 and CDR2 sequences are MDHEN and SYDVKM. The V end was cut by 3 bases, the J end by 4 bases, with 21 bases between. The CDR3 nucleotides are TGTGCCAGCAGTTTCTCTTTCGGCGCACCCCGCTCAGAGACCCAGTACTTC. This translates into CASSFSFGAPRSETQYF.

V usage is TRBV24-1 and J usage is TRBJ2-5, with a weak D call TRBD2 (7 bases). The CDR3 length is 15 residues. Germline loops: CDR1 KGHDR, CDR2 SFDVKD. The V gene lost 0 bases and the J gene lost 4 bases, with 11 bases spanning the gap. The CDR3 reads CATSDLRGAGETQYF. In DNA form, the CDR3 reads TGTGCCACCAGTGATTTGCGGGGGGCAGGAGAGACCCAGTACTTC.

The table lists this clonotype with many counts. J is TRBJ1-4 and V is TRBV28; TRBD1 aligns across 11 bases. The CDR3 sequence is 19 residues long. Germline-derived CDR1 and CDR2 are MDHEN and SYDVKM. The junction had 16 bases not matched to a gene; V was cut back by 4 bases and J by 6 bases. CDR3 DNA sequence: TGTGCCAGCAGTTCTAGAAAGCGACATCCGGGACAGGGGGATGAAAAACTGTTTTTT. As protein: CASSSRKRHPGQGDEKLFF.

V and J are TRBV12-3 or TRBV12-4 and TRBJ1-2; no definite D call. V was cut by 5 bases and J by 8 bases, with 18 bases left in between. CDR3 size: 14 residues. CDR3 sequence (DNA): TGTGCCAGCAGTGAATTATCCAGGCCGGGGGGCTACACCTTC. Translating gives CASSELSRPGGYTF.

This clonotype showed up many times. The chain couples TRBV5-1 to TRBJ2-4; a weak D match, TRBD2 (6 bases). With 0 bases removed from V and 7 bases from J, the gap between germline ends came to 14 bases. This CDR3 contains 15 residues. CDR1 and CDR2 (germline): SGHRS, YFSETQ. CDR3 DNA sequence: TGCGCCAGCAGCTTGGCCGGAGGGAGTTTGAACATTCAGTACTTC. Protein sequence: CASSLAGGSLNIQYF.

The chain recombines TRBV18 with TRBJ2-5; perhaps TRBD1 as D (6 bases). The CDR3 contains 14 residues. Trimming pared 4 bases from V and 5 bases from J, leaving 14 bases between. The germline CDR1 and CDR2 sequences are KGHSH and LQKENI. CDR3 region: CASSLEQGPETQYF. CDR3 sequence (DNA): TGTGCCAGCTCACTAGAACAGGGTCCGGAGACCCAGTACTTC.

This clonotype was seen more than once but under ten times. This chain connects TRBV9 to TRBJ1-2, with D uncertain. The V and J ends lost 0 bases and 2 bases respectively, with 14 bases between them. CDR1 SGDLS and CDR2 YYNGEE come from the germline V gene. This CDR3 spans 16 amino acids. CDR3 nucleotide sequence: TGTGCCAGCAGCGTAGGGTTAAAAGGCACCAACTATGGCTACACCTTC. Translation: CASSVGLKGTNYGYTF.

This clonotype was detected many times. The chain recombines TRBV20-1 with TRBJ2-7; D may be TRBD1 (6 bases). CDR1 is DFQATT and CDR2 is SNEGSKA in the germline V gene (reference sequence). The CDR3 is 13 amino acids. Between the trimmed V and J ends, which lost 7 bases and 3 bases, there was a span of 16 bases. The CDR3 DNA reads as TGCAGTGTCAGAGGGCCAGGGGTCTACGAGCAGTACTTC. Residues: CSVRGPGVYEQYF.

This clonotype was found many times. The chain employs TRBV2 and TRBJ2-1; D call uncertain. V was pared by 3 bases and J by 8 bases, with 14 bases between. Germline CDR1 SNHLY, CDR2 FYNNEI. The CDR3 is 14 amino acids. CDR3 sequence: CASSDRPAWDEQFF. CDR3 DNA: TGTGCCAGCAGTGACAGGCCGGCGTGGGATGAGCAGTTCTTC.

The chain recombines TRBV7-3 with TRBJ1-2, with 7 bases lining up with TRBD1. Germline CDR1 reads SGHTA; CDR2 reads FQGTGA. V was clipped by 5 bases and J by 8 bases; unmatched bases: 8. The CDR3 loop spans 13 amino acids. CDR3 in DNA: TGTGCCAGCAGCCCCCAAGGGGGCGGCGGCTACACCTTC. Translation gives CASSPQGGGGYTF.

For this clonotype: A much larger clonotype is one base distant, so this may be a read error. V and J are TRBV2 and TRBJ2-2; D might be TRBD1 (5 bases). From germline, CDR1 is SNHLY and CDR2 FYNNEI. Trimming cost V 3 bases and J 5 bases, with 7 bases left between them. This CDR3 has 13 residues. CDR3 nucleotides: TGTGCCAGCAGTGACTCAGGGACCGGGGAGCTGTTTTTT. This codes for CASSDSGTGELFF.